This paragraph covers one T cell receptor (beta chain) sequence. What it binds is not known. Libraries were prepared by immunoSEQ multiplex PCR; TCRdb keeps only in-frame clonotypes and omits some of them. The sample has about 54,000 clones, more than 85% seen once. These data originate in a study of OX40 agonist ivuxolimab in advanced cancers. Across the study: Intravenous ivuxolimab at 0.01 to 10 mg/kg was given to patients every 2 weeks. Study-wide results and limits: Specificity for antigen went undetermined in the expanded peripheral T cells.

V was cut by 3 bases and J by 0 bases, with 19 bases left in between. This CDR3 has 18 amino acids. CDR1 is LGHNA and CDR2 is YSLEER in the germline V gene. Material: CD4+ or CD8+ T cells sorted from blood, obtained in a trial of the OX40 agonist ivuxolimab. The sequence derives from an adult with an advanced solid tumor such as melanoma, head and neck, liver or kidney cancer. V gene TRBV4-3 combines with J gene TRBJ2-3; D might be TRBD1 (7 bases). CDR3 residues: CASSQSPRGRLSTDTQYF. The CDR3 region has the DNA TGCGCCAGCAGCCAGTCCCCCAGGGGGAGGCTTAGCACAGATACGCAGTATTTT.